This T cell receptor (beta chain) is drawn from a study of blood T cell repertoires in COVID-19. Study context: The cDNA or gDNA used as material had been derived from T cells, B-cell-depleted T cells, or PBMCs.

Under the authors' procedure: Amplifying reference gene primers gave estimates of nucleated cell counts. TCRdb's table, derived via immunoSEQ multiplex PCR, lists solely in-frame clones and lacks some. The DNA was the basis for D and trimming; V, J and clone size are from that table. Here the sample spans 140,000 to 150,000 clones, 80% being singletons. With 7 bases removed from V and 0 bases from J, the gap between germline ends came to 22 bases. CDR3 length: 18 amino acids. The V gene's germline CDR1 is SEHNR and CDR2 FQNEAQ (reference sequence). This clone was recorded only once. The clonotype originates from a man in his sixties with active or convalescent COVID-19. The source material was peripheral blood. The V call is TRBV7-9, the J call TRBJ1-3, with D perhaps matching TRBD1 (6 bases). CDR3 DNA: TGTGCCAGCACCAAAAACCTACAGGGAGAGGCCTCTGGAAACACCATATATTTT. Protein: CASTKNLQGEASGNTIYF.